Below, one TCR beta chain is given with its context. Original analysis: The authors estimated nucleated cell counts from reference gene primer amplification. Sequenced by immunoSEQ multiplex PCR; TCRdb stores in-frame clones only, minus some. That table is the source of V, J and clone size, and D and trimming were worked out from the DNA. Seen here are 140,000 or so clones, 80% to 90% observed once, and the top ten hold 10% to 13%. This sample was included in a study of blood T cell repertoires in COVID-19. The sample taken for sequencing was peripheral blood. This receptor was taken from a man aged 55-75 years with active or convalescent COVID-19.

The CDR3 here is CASSVTSGRGNEQFF. CDR3 DNA: TGTGCCAGCAGCGTTACTAGCGGGAGGGGCAATGAGCAGTTCTTC. V and J are TRBV9 and TRBJ2-1; the match to TRBD2 covers 13 bases. Germline V gene lookup returns CDR1 SGDLS and CDR2 YYNGEE. V lost 2 bases, J lost 6 bases, and 2 bases stayed unmatched. The CDR3 totals 15 residues. Full variable domain (remainder filled in from reference TRBV9 and TRBJ2-1): DSGVTQTPKHLITATGQRVTLRCSPRSGDLSVYWYQQSLDQGLQFLIQYYNGEERAKGNILERFSAQQFPDLHSELNLSSLELGDSALYFCASSVTSGRGNEQFFGPGTRLTVL.